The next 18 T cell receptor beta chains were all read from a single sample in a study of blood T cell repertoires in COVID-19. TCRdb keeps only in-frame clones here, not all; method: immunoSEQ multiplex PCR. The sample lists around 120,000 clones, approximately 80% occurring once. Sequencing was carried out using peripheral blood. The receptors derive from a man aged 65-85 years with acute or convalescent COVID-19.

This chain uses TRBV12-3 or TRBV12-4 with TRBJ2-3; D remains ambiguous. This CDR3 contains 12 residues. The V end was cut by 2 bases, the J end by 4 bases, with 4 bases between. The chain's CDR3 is CASSLSSDTQYF. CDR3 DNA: TGTGCCAGCAGTTTATCGTCAGATACGCAGTATTTT.

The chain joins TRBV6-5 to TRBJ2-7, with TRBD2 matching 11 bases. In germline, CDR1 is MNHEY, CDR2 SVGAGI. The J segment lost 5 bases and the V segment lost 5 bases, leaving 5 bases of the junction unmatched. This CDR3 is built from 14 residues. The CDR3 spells CASSRLAGSDEQYF. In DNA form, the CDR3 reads TGTGCCAGCAGTCGACTAGCGGGGAGCGACGAGCAGTACTTC.

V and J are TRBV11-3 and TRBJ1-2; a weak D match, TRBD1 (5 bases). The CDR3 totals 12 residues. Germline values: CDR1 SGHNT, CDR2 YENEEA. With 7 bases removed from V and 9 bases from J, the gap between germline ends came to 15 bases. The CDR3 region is CASTQGRYSYTF. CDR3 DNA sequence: TGTGCCAGCACCCAGGGCAGATACAGCTACACCTTC.

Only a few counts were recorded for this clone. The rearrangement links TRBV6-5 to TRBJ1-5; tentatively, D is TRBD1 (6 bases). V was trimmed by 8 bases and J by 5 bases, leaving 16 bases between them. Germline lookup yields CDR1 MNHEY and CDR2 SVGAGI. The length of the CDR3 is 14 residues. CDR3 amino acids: CASDITGYDQPQHF. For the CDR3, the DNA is TGTGCCAGCGACATTACAGGGTACGATCAGCCCCAGCATTTT.

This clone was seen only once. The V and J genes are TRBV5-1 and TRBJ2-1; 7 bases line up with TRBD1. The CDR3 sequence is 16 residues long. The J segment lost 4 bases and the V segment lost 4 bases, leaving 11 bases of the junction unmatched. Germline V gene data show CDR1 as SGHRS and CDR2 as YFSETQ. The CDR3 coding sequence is TGCGCCAGCAGCGTGTACCGGGACAGACAATACAATGAGCAGTTCTTC. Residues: CASSVYRDRQYNEQFF. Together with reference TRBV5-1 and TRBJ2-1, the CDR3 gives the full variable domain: KAGVTQTPRYLIKTRGQQVTLSCSPISGHRSVSWYQQTPGQGLQFLFEYFSETQRNKGNFPGRFSGRQFSNSRSEMNVSTLELGDSALYLCASSVYRDRQYNEQFFGPGTRLTVL.

This chain's CDR3 is CSVKPSSGELFF. The DNA for the CDR3 is TGCAGCGTAAAGCCCTCGTCCGGGGAGCTGTTTTTT. The rearrangement uses TRBV29-1 and TRBJ2-2; D is ambiguous. V was shortened by 6 bases and J by 6 bases, with 11 bases between the two germline ends. The CDR3 is made up of 12 amino acids. Germline CDR1 is SQVTM and CDR2 is ANQGSEA.

The CDR3 here is CASSSTVTGELFF. The CDR3 coding sequence is TGTGCCAGCAGTTCGACAGTAACCGGGGAGCTGTTTTTT. The gene calls are TRBV27 and TRBJ2-2; D might be TRBD1 (5 bases). V was pared by 4 bases and J by 5 bases, with 8 bases between. Germline V gene data show CDR1 as MNHEY and CDR2 as SMNVEV (reference sequence). The CDR3 has 13 residues.

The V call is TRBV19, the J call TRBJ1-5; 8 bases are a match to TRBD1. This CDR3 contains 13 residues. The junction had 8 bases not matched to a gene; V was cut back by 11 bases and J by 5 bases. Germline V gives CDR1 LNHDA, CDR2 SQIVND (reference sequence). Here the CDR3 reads CAVGTGSDQPQHF. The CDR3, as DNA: TGTGCCGTTGGGACAGGATCGGATCAGCCCCAGCATTTT.

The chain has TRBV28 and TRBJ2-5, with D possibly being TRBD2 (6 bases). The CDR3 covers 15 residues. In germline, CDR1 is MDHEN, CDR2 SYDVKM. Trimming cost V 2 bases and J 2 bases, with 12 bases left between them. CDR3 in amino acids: CASSLEGLLQETQYF. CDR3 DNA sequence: TGTGCCAGCAGTTTAGAGGGACTGTTACAAGAGACCCAGTACTTC.

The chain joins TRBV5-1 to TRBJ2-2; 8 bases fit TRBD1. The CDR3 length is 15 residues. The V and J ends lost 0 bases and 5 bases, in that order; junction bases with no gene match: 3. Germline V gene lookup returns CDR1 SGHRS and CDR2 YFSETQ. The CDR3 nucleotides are TGCGCCAGCAGCTTGGATACAGGGGGAACCGGGGAGCTGTTTTTT. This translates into CASSLDTGGTGELFF.

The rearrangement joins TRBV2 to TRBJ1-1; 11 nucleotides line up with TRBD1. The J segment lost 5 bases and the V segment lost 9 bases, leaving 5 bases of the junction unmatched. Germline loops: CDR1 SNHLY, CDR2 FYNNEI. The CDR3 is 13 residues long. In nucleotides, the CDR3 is TGTGCCAGTTGGGGACAGGGGGGGACTGAAGCTTTCTTT. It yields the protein CASWGQGGTEAFF.

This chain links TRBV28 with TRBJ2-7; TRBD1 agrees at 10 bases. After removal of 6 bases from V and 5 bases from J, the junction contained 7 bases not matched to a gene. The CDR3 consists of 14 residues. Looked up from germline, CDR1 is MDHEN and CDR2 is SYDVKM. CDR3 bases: TGTGCCAGCAGGCTGGGGACAGGGGACCACGAGCAGTACTTC. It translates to CASRLGTGDHEQYF.

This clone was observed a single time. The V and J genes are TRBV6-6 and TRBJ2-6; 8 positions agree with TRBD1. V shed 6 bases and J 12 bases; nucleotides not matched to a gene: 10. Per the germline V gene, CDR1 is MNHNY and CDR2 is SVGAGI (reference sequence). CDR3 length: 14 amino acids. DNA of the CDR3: TGTGCCAGCAGATCAGGGGGCGGTGGCGGCGTCCTGACTTTC. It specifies CASRSGGGGGVLTF.

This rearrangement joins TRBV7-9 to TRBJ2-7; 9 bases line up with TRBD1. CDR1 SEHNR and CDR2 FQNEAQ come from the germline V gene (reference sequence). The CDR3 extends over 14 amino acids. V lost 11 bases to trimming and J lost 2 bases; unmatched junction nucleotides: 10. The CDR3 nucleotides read TGTGCCGGGGGCACCGGGACAGGGCCCTACGAGCAGTACTTC. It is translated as CAGGTGTGPYEQYF. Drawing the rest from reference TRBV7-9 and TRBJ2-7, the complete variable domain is DTGVSQNPRHKITKRGQNVTFRCDPISEHNRLYWYRQTLGQGPEFLTYFQNEAQLEKSRLLSDRFSAERPKGSFSTLEIQRTEQGDSAMYLCAGGTGTGPYEQYFGPGTRLTVT.

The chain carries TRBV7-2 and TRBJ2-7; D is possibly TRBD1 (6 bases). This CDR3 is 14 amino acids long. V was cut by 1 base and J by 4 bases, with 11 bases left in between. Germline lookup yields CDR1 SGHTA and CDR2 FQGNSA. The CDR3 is CASSLEQGLYEQYF. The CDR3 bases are TGTGCCAGCAGCTTAGAACAGGGTCTTTACGAGCAGTACTTC.

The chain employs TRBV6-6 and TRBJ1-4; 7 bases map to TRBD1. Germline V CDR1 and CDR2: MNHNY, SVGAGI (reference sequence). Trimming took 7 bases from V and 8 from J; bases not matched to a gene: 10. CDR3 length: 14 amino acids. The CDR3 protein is CASNRRGIGEKLFF. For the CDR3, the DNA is TGTGCCAGCAACCGCAGGGGGATCGGCGAAAAACTGTTTTTT.

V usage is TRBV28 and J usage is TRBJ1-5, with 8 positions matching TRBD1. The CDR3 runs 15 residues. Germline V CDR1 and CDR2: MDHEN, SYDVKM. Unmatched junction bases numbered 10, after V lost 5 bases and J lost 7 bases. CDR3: CASSTLGQGDQPQHF. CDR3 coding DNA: TGTGCCAGCAGTACCCTTGGACAGGGTGACCAGCCCCAGCATTTT.

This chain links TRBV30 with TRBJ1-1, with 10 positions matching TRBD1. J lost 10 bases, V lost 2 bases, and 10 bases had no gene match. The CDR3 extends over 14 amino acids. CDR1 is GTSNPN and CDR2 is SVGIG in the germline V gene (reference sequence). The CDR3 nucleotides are TGTGCCTGGAGTCCAATGACAGGGGGCTTGGGAGCTTTCTTT. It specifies CAWSPMTGGLGAFF.